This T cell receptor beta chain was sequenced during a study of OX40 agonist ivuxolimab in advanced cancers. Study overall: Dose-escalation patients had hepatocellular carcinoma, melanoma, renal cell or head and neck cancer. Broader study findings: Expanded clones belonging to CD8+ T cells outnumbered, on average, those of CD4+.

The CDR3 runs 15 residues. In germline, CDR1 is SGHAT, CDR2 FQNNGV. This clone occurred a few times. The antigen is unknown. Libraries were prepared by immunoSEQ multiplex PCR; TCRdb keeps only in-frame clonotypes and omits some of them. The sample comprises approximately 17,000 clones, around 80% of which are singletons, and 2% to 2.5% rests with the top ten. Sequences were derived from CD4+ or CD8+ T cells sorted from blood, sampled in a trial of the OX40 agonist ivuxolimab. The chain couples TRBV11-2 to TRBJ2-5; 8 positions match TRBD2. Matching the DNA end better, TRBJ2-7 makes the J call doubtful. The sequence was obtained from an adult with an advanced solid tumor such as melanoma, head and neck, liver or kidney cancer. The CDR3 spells CASSAGGGPSYEQYF. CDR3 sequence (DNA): TGTGCCAGCTCTGCCGGGGGGGGTCCTTCCTACGAGCAGTACTTC.